Below, one T cell receptor (beta chain) is given with its context. Germline assignment: CDR1 SNHLY and CDR2 FYNNEI. Losses at the gene ends were 5 bases for V and 4 bases for J; bases not matched to a gene: 5. CDR3 length: 15 residues. The table came from immunoSEQ multiplex PCR; TCRdb's copy has only in-frame clones and leaves some out. The sample contains fewer than 400,000 clones, about nine tenths of which appear only once. This record comes from a study of blood T cell repertoires in COVID-19. Study details: Material from acute and convalescent COVID-19 was sourced from the United States, Italy and Spain.

Allocation to cohorts depended on clinical history reported by the participants. The sequencing input was PBMCs or T cells enriched from blood (not recorded which). The TCR was taken from a woman younger than 45 who had recovered from COVID-19. The chain links TRBV2 to TRBJ2-3; TRBD2 agrees at 11 bases. Here the CDR3 reads CASSPTSGSADTQYF. For the CDR3, the DNA is TGTGCCAGCAGTCCTACTAGCGGGAGCGCAGATACGCAGTATTTT.